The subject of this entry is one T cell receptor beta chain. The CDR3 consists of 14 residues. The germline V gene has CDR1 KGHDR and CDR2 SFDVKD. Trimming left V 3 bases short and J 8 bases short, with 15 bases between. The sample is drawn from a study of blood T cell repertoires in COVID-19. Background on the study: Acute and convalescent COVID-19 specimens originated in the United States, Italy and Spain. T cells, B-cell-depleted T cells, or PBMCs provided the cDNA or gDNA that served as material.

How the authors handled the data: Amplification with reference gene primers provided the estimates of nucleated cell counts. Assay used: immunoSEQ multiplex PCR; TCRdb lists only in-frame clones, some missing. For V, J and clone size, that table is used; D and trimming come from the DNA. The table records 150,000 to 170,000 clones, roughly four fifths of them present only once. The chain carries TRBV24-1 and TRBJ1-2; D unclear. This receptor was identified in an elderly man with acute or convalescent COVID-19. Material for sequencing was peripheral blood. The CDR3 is CATSDGSGDGGYTF. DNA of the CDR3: TGTGCCACCAGTGATGGGTCCGGGGATGGCGGCTACACCTTC.